This is a list of T cell receptor beta chains from one sample in a study of human T cells and chemical hapten exposure. TCRdb called the RACE reads again in MiXCR, with one record for every CDR3 protein. The sample lists nearly 85,000 distinct CDR3 sequences, approximately 10% occurring once. The material was whole blood, obtained in connection with sensitization to the hapten diphenylcyclopropenone (DPC). All receptors come from a man younger than 30 with alopecia areata. Some clones in this sample may be carry-over from other donors' samples. Each CDR3 is given with its conserved first and last residue. The order of the fields is V gene, clone size, D gene, J gene, CDR3 protein, CDR3 DNA. The D gene is left open where the match is weak. Only part of the rows carry a size: once, few, many, or a class if the clone is expanded.

TRBV28	many	NA	TRBJ1-4	CASSFHRDSTNEKLFF	TGTGCCAGCAGTTTCCACAGGGATTCAACTAATGAAAAACTGTTTTTT
TRBV7-9	NA	NA	TRBJ1-1	CASRGTGTGNTEAFF	TGTGCCAGCAGGGGGACCGGGACGGGGAACACTGAAGCTTTCTTT
TRBV29-1	NA	NA	TRBJ1-1	CSVGDWEAFF	TGCAGCGTAGGGGACTGGGAGGCTTTCTTT
TRBV20-1	few	NA	TRBJ2-2	CSARRGFSNTGELFF	TGCAGTGCTAGAAGGGGGTTCTCGAACACCGGGGAGCTGTTTTTT
TRBV24-1	few	NA	TRBJ2-3	CATSDPLTSTDTQYF	TGTGCCACCAGTGACCCCTTAACTAGCACAGATACGCAGTATTTT
TRBV4-1	NA	TRBD1	TRBJ1-6	CASRAGQQSSYNSPLHF	TGCGCCAGCAGGGCGGGACAGCAAAGCTCCTATAATTCACCCCTCCACTTT
TRBV7-3	many	TRBD1	TRBJ1-1	CASSLIGGSLSLDTEAFF	TGTGCCAGCAGCTTAATAGGGGGCTCCTTGAGTTTGGACACTGAAGCTTTCTTT
TRBV5-1	many	TRBD2	TRBJ2-3	CASSEGLAGGTDTQYF	TGCGCCAGCAGCGAGGGACTAGCGGGGGGGACAGATACGCAGTATTTT
TRBV27	NA	TRBD1	TRBJ2-1	CASSYLIHRGNEQFF	TGTGCCAGCAGTTACCTCATACACAGGGGAAATGAGCAGTTCTTC
TRBV10-3	few	NA	TRBJ2-2	CAMGRSNTGELFF	TGTGCCATGGGACGGTCGAACACCGGGGAGCTGTTTTTT
TRBV5-1	many	NA	TRBJ2-3	CASSFFPESQSSDTQYF	TGCGCCAGCAGCTTTTTCCCAGAGAGCCAGAGCTCAGATACGCAGTATTTT
TRBV20-1	NA	NA	TRBJ1-6	CSAITRGAYNSPLHF	TGCAGTGCTATTACGAGGGGAGCGTATAATTCACCCCTCCACTTT
TRBV25-1	many	NA	TRBJ1-4	CASSEPPDEKLFF	TGTGCCAGCAGTGAGCCGCCTGATGAAAAACTGTTTTTT
TRBV6-5	many	TRBD2	TRBJ2-1	CASSLAGYNEQFF	TGTGCCAGCAGTCTAGCGGGGTACAATGAGCAGTTCTTC